This T cell receptor beta chain was identified in a study of blood T cells in healthy people across ages. The use of a sample-barcoded 5' primer and a J-beta primer mix characterized a second PCR of roughly 7 to 11 cycles. TCRdb fed the 5' RACE reads into MiXCR, producing one record per CDR3 protein. The sample gives 1.2 million to 1.5 million distinct CDR3 sequences, 40% to 50% of which show up once; 7% to 9.5% is in the top ten. The V end lost 6 bases, the J end lost 6 bases, and 18 bases lay between the germline ends. The CDR3 covers 15 residues. Germline V gene data show CDR1 as LGHNA and CDR2 as YNFKEQ. Donors were systemically healthy Caucasian individuals from Russia aged about 6 to 95 years. Each donor gave roughly 9.2 milliliters of peripheral blood.

The gene calls are TRBV4-2 and TRBJ1-5; D unclear. This sequence originates from a woman aged 18-29 years in good health. Sequences were obtained from blood. Written as DNA, the CDR3 is TGTGCCAGCAGAAAACGACCTGAACAGTCTCAGCCCCAGCATTTT. Its protein product is CASRKRPEQSQPQHF.